The next 10 T cell receptor beta chains were all read from a single sample in a study of graft-versus-host responses after intestinal transplantation. Using immunoSEQ multiplex PCR, the repertoire was profiled, and TCRdb retains in-frame clones only, with some absent. The sample has tens of thousands of clones, approximately 95% seen once; the top ten hold roughly 0.21%. These receptors have no known antigen. This specimen was unstimulated CD8+ T cells sorted from spleen or lymph node cells, taken before transplant. These receptors originate from a human donor who was the organ donor for an intestinal transplant.

V and J are TRBV27 and TRBJ2-7; D perhaps matches TRBD1 (5 bases). The CDR3 length is 13 residues. The germline gives CDR1 MNHEY, CDR2 SMNVEV (reference sequence). Deletions cut 5 bases from V and 4 bases from J, with 12 bases between. This chain's CDR3 is CASSLTGWYEQYF. Written as DNA, the CDR3 is TGTGCCAGCAGTCTCACAGGTTGGTACGAGCAGTACTTC.

The gene calls are TRBV18 and TRBJ2-7; D call uncertain. Trimming left V 3 bases short and J 1 base short, with 19 bases between. Per germline, CDR1 KGHSH and CDR2 LQKENI. CDR3 length equals 17 residues. Here the CDR3 DNA reads TGTGCCAGCTCACCGTCTGCAGGTTTAGCCCTTTCCTACGAGCAGTACTTC. It specifies CASSPSAGLALSYEQYF.

This chain uses TRBV28 with TRBJ1-1; TRBD1 is a possible D gene (5 bases). The ends were cut back, 1 base at V and 5 bases at J, with 5 bases in the middle. This CDR3 is 12 amino acids long. Germline lookup yields CDR1 MDHEN and CDR2 SYDVKM. DNA of the CDR3: TGTGCCAGCAGTTTATACAGGACTGAAGCTTTCTTT. Its translation: CASSLYRTEAFF.

The genes are TRBV28 and TRBJ2-7, with a possible D match to TRBD1 (7 bases). V gave up 5 bases and J gave up 5 bases, with 16 bases separating them. Germline V gene sequence: CDR1 MDHEN, CDR2 SYDVKM. The CDR3 runs 14 residues. The CDR3 reads CASSRVGGQNEQYF. The CDR3 DNA sequence: TGTGCCAGCAGTCGCGTGGGGGGACAGAACGAGCAGTACTTC.

The V gene is TRBV9, the J gene TRBJ2-5; no reliable D call. The J call could be wrong; TRBJ2-7 is a better fit for the DNA end. Germline V gene lookup returns CDR1 SGDLS and CDR2 YYNGEE. The CDR3 has 15 amino acids. The DNA for the CDR3 is TGTGCCAGCAGCGCTTATGGCAACAGTGCCTACGAGCAGTACTTC. Its translation: CASSAYGNSAYEQYF.

V usage is TRBV10-2 and J usage is TRBJ2-3; 16 bases are a match to TRBD2. CDR1 WSHSY and CDR2 SAAADI come from the germline V gene. The CDR3 runs 16 residues. Losses at the gene ends were 6 bases for V and 4 bases for J; bases not matched to a gene: 4. As DNA, the CDR3 is TGCGCCAGCAGAGGGACTAGCGGGGGGGCTTCAGATACGCAGTATTTT. As protein: CASRGTSGGASDTQYF.

This clone appeared a single time. This chain uses TRBV4-2 with TRBJ2-5; 9 bases line up with TRBD2. CDR3 length: 15 amino acids. V shed 1 base and J 2 bases; nucleotides not matched to a gene: 2. CDR1 is LGHNA and CDR2 is YNFKEQ in the germline V gene. For the CDR3, the DNA is TGTGCCAGCAGCCAAGTTAGCGGGGGACAAGAGACCCAGTACTTC. It is translated as CASSQVSGGQETQYF.

The rearrangement uses TRBV4-1 and TRBJ2-5; a possible D gene is TRBD1 (5 bases). The closer fit of TRBJ2-7 to the DNA end suggests the J call may be wrong. The CDR3 covers 15 residues. Germline CDR1 is MGHRA and CDR2 is YSYEKL. The DNA for the CDR3 is TGCGCCAGCAGCCAAGATGGTCAGGACACCTACGAGCAGTACTTC. Translating gives CASSQDGQDTYEQYF.

The rearrangement links TRBV4-1 to TRBJ1-1; TRBD1 aligns across 9 bases. The V segment lost 0 bases and the J segment 3 bases; nucleotides outside the gene matches: 8. CDR1 is MGHRA, CDR2 YSYEKL, per germline. The CDR3 is 17 residues long. The CDR3 loop is CASSQDIQGAGDTEAFF. The DNA of the CDR3 is TGCGCCAGCAGCCAAGATATACAGGGGGCGGGTGACACTGAAGCTTTCTTT.

V gene TRBV5-1 combines with J gene TRBJ2-7; D is undetermined. This CDR3 region has 14 residues. V lost 0 bases and J lost 1, with 8 bases in between. CDR1 SGHRS and CDR2 YFSETQ come from the germline V gene. The CDR3 DNA sequence: TGCGCCAGCAGCTTGGATGGTCGATCCTACGAGCAGTACTTC. Translation: CASSLDGRSYEQYF.